This T cell receptor beta chain is drawn from a study of blood T cells in healthy people across ages (dated by TCRdb to between 2014 and 2016). Study-level background: In model experiments, template switching captured roughly one uniquely barcoded TCR beta cDNA molecule for every two T cells. To avoid experimental bias, donors of different ages were spread randomly across the sequencing lanes. Using deep sequencing normalized with unique cDNA molecular identifiers, the study measured how TCR beta repertoire diversity changes with age. The study analyzed two additional independent replicas of 1 million unique cDNA reads from the same blood draw for two donors, one aged 18 to 30 and one aged 80 or older. Four age groups were formed from the donors: young (average approximately 15 years), middle-aged (approximately 42), aged (more than 55) and long-lived (roughly 81).

This clonotype was seen a few times. Its recognized antigen is unknown. The sample holds no much larger clone one base away, and base qualities are not on file. According to the germline V gene (reference sequence), CDR1 reads MNHEY and CDR2 reads SMNVEV. Inclusive of the bounding cysteine and phenylalanine, the CDR3 is 14 residues long. Only the CDR3 DNA is retained, 42 bases long and in frame from the first base. V drops 5 bases and J drops 3 bases, leaving 13 bases in between. Library preparation used 5' RACE. Sequencing used an Illumina HiSeq 2500. A second PCR of about 6 to 12 cycles was performed with a sample-barcoded 5' primer and a J-beta primer mix. A unique molecular identifier was introduced onto each TCR beta cDNA molecule by a template-switch 5' adaptor carrying 12 random nucleotides. Each sample yielded at least 3 million CDR3-containing paired-end reads. First-strand cDNA was synthesized from all RNA with the Mint cDNA synthesis kit, primed by a TRBC-specific oligonucleotide. Following uracil-DNA glycosylase treatment, all cDNA underwent a first 18-cycle PCR with the universal primers M1SS and BC2_uni_R. The authors' analysis ran thus. Normalization of each sample was performed by random selection of 1 million high-quality reads, each carrying a distinct molecular identifier. Reads sharing molecular identifiers were discarded rather than binned into consensus sequences. CDR3 identification, clonotype clustering and error correction used MiTCR with a Q25 quality threshold and the strictest error-elimination algorithm. A nonparametric unseen species model with Euler transformation was used to estimate lower-bound total TCR beta diversity. TCRdb applied fastp at Q25 and MiXCR to the public reads, then kept only in-frame beta chains. All rows with the same CDR3 protein become a single entry with the most common DNA and genes. TCRdb, not the original authors, processed these V and J calls. The sample profile shows about 1,500,000 distinct CDR3 sequences; 28% of them were found once. 7.7% of the sample comes from the top ten.

What the study reported, not specific to this receptor: Bulk unsorted PBMC profiling prevented conclusive comparison of naive and antigen-experienced compartments. The percentage of naive T cells measured by flow cytometry correlated strongly with observed TCR beta diversity. Observed TCR beta diversity per million T cells fell roughly linearly with age, and a significant reduction was already apparent by age around 40. Because donor CMV infection status was unknown, age-related changes in expanded clonotypes were potentially confounded. Total diversity estimates from one million sequenced T cells were considered lower bounds and underestimates. Compared with the aged group, more naive CD4+ T cells, fewer expanded clones and increased TCR diversity were shown by the long-lived group, suggesting age selection.

Systemically healthy Caucasian individuals from Russia, 35 to 40 in total and aged about 6 to 95 years, were included as donors. Each donor gave around 9.8 milliliters of peripheral blood, collected into EDTA-treated Vacutainer tubes. Ficoll-Paque density-gradient centrifugation was used to isolate PBMCs, with at least 7 million per sample. Total RNA, at least 6 micrograms per sample, was extracted from PBMCs with Trizol reagent. Naive CD45RAhigh/CD27high T cell percentages were measured by flow cytometry on a PBMC aliquot from every donor. This TCR was sampled from a woman aged 25 to 45 in good health. Material: blood. Here the chain combines TRBV27 and TRBJ1-2, with no confidently assigned D gene. The DNA reads TGTGCCAGCAGTCCTAGAATGGTCGACTATGGCTACACCTTC. It specifies CASSPRMVDYGYTF.